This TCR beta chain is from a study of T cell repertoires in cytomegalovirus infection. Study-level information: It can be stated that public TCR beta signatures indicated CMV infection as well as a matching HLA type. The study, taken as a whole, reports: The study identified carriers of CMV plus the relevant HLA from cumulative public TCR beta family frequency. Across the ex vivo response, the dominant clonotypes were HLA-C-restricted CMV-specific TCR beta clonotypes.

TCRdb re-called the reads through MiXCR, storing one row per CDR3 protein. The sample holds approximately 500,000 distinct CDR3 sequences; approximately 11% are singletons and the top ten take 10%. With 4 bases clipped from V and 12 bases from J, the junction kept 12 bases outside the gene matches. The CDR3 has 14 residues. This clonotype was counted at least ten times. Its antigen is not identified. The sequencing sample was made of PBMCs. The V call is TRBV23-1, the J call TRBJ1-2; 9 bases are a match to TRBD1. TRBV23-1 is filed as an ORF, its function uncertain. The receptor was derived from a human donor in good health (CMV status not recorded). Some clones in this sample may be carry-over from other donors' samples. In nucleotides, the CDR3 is TGCGCCAGCAGTCGAAGGACAGGGGCCAATATTAACACCTTC. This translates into CASSRRTGANINTF.